The present TCR beta chain was sequenced within a study of shared T cell receptors in the human thymus. Germline CDR1 and CDR2: KGHSH and LQKENI. Trimming removed 0 bases from V and 0 bases from J; junction bases left unmatched: 1. This CDR3 comprises 16 residues. Here immunoSEQ multiplex PCR was the method, and the copy in TCRdb shows in-frame clones only, minus some. The sample contains hundreds of thousands of clones, around 87% of which appear only once. In addition, the sample was reused for a study of human thymus T cells. That source adds: Donation came from healthy Finnish infants having corrective surgery for congenital heart defects. Thymic resections from corrective heart surgery supplied the tissue. Blood and thymic repertoires both appeared biased in V and J gene usage. A high degree of thymic repertoire overlap among unrelated individuals was reported in related research.

The V and J genes are TRBV18 and TRBJ1-2, with TRBD1 matching over 10 bases. The TCR sequence derives from a boy in the first two years of life with a congenital heart defect. The sequencing sample was made of thymocytes. CDR3 bases: TGTGCCAGCTCACCACCGGACAGGGGGGCTAACTATGGCTACACCTTC. Translating gives CASSPPDRGANYGYTF.